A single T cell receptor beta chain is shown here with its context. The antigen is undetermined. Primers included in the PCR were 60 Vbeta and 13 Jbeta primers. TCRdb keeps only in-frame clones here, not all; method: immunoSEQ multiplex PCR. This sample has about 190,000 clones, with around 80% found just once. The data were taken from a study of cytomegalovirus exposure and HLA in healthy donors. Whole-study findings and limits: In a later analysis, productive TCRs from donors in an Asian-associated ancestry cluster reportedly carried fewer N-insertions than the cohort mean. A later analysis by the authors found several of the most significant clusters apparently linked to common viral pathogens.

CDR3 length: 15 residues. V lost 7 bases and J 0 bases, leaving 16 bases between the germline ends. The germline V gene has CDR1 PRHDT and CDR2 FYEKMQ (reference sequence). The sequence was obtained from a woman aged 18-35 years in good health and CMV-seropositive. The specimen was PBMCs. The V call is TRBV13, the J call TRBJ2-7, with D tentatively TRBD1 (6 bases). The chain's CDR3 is CASTLGQTSSYEQYF. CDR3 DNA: TGTGCCAGCACCCTCGGACAGACGAGCTCCTACGAGCAGTACTTC.